The following is a TCR beta chain sequence with its context. Its antigen is not yet known. The sample holds no much larger clone one base away, and base qualities are not on file. The data were obtained in a study of blood T cell repertoires in COVID-19 (dated by TCRdb to the early 2020s). Background for the entire study: The collaborator samples originated in the United States, Italy and Spain and spanned the acute and convalescent phases of COVID-19. The prospective study material was composed of cDNA or gDNA derived from T cells, B-cell-depleted T cells, or PBMCs. Subjects who had been exposed to COVID-19, were actively infected with it, or had recovered from it provided the deeply sampled blood TCRbeta repertoires that made up the dataset. The repertoires were made available in a free public database intended to serve as a resource for research on the immune response to SARS-CoV-2. Samples came from the ongoing ImmuneRACE study (first 160 participants) plus 1,254 subjects from 6 global collaborators. Sample metadata almost always included a de-identified subject ID, COVID-19 status, age in years and sex. Where available, HLA class I and class II types were obtained from metadata supplied by the sample provider rather than from assay-based typing.

TCRbeta CDR3 regions were amplified from genomic DNA using the immunoSEQ Assay, a bias-controlled multiplex PCR. Regarding the original processing steps: Nucleated cell counts per sample were estimated from amplification of reference gene primers within the assay. Sequence reads were collapsed and filtered to measure the absolute abundance of every unique TCRbeta CDR3 rearrangement. Productive Simpson clonality was computed per sample as the square root of Simpson's diversity index over productive rearrangements. TCRdb re-hosts the immuneACCESS table, in-frame sequences only. Its copies lack some clones; in the studies checked, an unresolved V gene accounts for under half of them, and the cause for the rest is not known. For V, J and clone size, that table is used; D and trimming come from the DNA. Present in this sample are about 250,000 clones, 80% to 90% of which were seen just once. The leading ten clones occupy 3.5% to 5.5% of the sample.

The CDR3 spans 14 residues, from the cysteine through the phenylalanine. Only the CDR3 part of the read is kept: 42 bases, read in frame from the first base. From the germline V gene (reference sequence), CDR1 is LGHDT and CDR2 is YNNKEL. V and J lose 1 base and 2 bases, and a span of 7 bases separates them. In the prospective study, participants were about 18 to 100 years old, resided in approximately 25 geographic areas of the United States, and were enrolled through a virtual design. To assign participants to cohorts, the prospective study relied on clinical history that participants themselves reported in a screening survey and a study questionnaire. ImmuneRACE Cohort 3 recovered participants were defined by two consecutive negative NP/OP PCR tests, healthcare professional clearance, or symptom resolution. In the prospective study, mobile phlebotomists collected whole blood, serum and a nasopharyngeal or oropharyngeal swab from each participant. Participants in the prospective study had the option to provide additional blood draws and questionnaires over an approximately 2-month period. Blood samples from the prospective study were shipped frozen or at room temperature prior to DNA extraction.

On the study overall, not on this receptor specifically: How much clinical and demographic metadata was included differed by source and by participant, and the metadata was provided uncurated.

This TCR was sampled from a woman aged 25 to 39 who had recovered from COVID-19. The V and J genes are TRBV3-1 (or the pseudogene TRBV3-2) and TRBJ2-3, with TRBD2 as a weak D call on 5 bases. The sample comprised PBMCs or T cells enriched from blood (not recorded which). DNA sequence: TGTGCCAGCAGCCAAGCGGGGTTCACAGATACGCAGTATTTT. Translation gives CASSQAGFTDTQYF.